A single T cell receptor beta chain is shown here with its context. A read error may be the cause here, since a much bigger clone is one base away. The source of the sample is a study of tumor-infiltrating lymphocytes in primary liver carcinoma. From unsorted bulk tissue weighing roughly 19-34 mg, DNA and RNA were co-extracted. A primer matching the constant region was used to make TCR beta cDNA from 450 to 500 ng of total RNA. Three-round nested multiplex PCR performed with slightly modified ARM-PCR produced the TCR beta libraries. TCRdb re-derived calls from the multiplex PCR reads in MiXCR, one entry per CDR3 protein. The sample holds roughly 100,000 distinct CDR3 sequences, around 63% seen once. The sequencing input was liver tumor tissue from sampling region 5. As to subset: tumor region T5, tumor centre. This TCR came from a woman aged 55-75 years with primary liver carcinoma and hepatitis B virus infection.

The DNA for the CDR3 is TGTGCCAGCAGTCCGACTAGCGGGACAAGCATAGATACGCAGTATTTT. Translated, it gives CASSPTSGTSIDTQYF. The chain combines TRBV6-1 with TRBJ2-3, with 11 bases matching TRBD2. This CDR3 has 16 amino acids. The germline CDR1 and CDR2 sequences are MNHNS and SASEGT.